The 14 T cell receptor beta chains presented below share a single source sample, sequenced in a study of cytomegalovirus exposure and HLA in healthy donors. 60 Vbeta and 13 Jbeta primers were used in PCR. Some clones are missing from TCRdb's copy, which holds only in-frame ones; the method was immunoSEQ multiplex PCR. Of roughly 190,000 clones listed, about four fifths are singletons. Sequencing used PBMCs. The receptors derive from a woman in her thirties or forties in good health and CMV-seronegative.

This clone was counted only a few times. The chain recombines TRBV30 with TRBJ2-2; 7 nucleotides match TRBD2. Germline assignment: CDR1 GTSNPN and CDR2 SVGIG (reference sequence). The CDR3 runs 13 residues. Losses at the gene ends were 1 base for V and 6 bases for J; bases not matched to a gene: 2. As DNA, the CDR3 is TGTGCCTGGAGTGGGGGGAGGGCCGGGGAGCTGTTTTTT. It codes for CAWSGGRAGELFF.

The chain has TRBV7-9 and TRBJ2-3; 9 bases are a match to TRBD2. V lost 5 bases and J lost 4; bases outside the gene matches: 13. Germline V gene data show CDR1 as SEHNR and CDR2 as FQNEAQ (reference sequence). The CDR3 is 17 residues long. CDR3 in DNA: TGTGCCAGCAGCCCCCGTAGTAGCGGGAGTGAAGCAGATACGCAGTATTTT. Translated, it gives CASSPRSSGSEADTQYF.

Here the CDR3 DNA reads TGCGCCAGCAGCCTCCAACCCAAACTAGCGGGAGGCACAGATACGCAGTATTTT. Its translation: CASSLQPKLAGGTDTQYF. The chain carries TRBV4-1 and TRBJ2-3, with 11 bases identical to TRBD2. Germline assignment: CDR1 MGHRA and CDR2 YSYEKL. The junction had 10 bases not matched to a gene; V was cut back by 4 bases and J by 1 base. CDR3 length: 18 residues.

The gene calls are TRBV6-5 and TRBJ2-1, with TRBD1 as a possible D gene (6 bases). The CDR3 covers 16 residues. In germline, CDR1 is MNHEY, CDR2 SVGAGI. The V end was cut by 2 bases, the J end by 0 bases, with 11 bases between. The CDR3 DNA sequence: TGTGCCAGCAGTTACACACAGGGAAACTCCTACAATGAGCAGTTCTTC. The encoded protein is CASSYTQGNSYNEQFF.

The rearrangement uses TRBV5-4 and TRBJ2-7, with D unclear. V dropped 1 base and J dropped 1 base, with 6 bases sitting between them. CDR1 and CDR2 from the germline V gene are SGHNT and YYREEE (reference sequence). The CDR3 loop spans 13 amino acids. The CDR3 loop reads CASSLFYSYEQYF. The CDR3 nucleotides read TGTGCCAGCAGCTTGTTCTATTCCTACGAGCAGTACTTC.

This clone was counted a single time. One end of the junction varies from germline; a read error may be responsible. The chain is built from TRBV7-9 and TRBJ2-7; TRBD2 is a possible D gene (6 bases). Germline CDR1 SEHNR, CDR2 FQNEAQ (reference sequence). The CDR3 spans 14 residues. The CDR3 coding sequence is TGTTCCAGCAGCACCATAGGAGGGCGTGGTGAGCAGTACTTC. Encoded protein: CSSSTIGGRGEQYF.

V and J are TRBV30 and TRBJ2-7, with TRBD1 matching over 9 bases. V shed 5 bases and J 5 bases; nucleotides not matched to a gene: 7. Germline assignment: CDR1 GTSNPN and CDR2 SVGIG (reference sequence). CDR3 size: 13 residues. This CDR3 reads CAWGGQGSDEQYF. CDR3 DNA: TGTGCCTGGGGAGGACAGGGGAGCGACGAGCAGTACTTC.

The chain links TRBV25-1 to TRBJ2-3, with 7 bases that match TRBD2. Germline V gene data show CDR1 as MGHDK and CDR2 as SYGVNS. The CDR3 length is 16 residues. V shed 3 bases, J shed 0 bases, and the junction held 6 bases outside the gene matches. The CDR3 spells CASSDPAGVSTDTQYF. CDR3 nucleotide sequence: TGTGCCAGCAGTGACCCTGCGGGAGTAAGCACAGATACGCAGTATTTT.

The sample holds one count of this clone. This chain joins TRBV7-2 and TRBJ1-1; TRBD1 matches 7 bases. V lost 5 bases and J lost 11; bases outside the gene matches: 11. Per the germline V gene, CDR1 is SGHTA and CDR2 is FQGNSA. This CDR3 contains 13 residues. The chain's CDR3 is CASSPRTGGRAFF. In nucleotides, the CDR3 is TGTGCCAGCAGCCCCCGGACAGGTGGGAGGGCTTTCTTT. Drawing the rest from reference TRBV7-2 and TRBJ1-1, the complete variable domain is GAGVSQSPSNKVTEKGKDVELRCDPISGHTALYWYRQSLGQGLEFLIYFQGNSAPDKSGLPSDRFSAERTGGSVSTLTIQRTQQEDSAVYLCASSPRTGGRAFFGQGTRLTVV.

This clone was observed a few times. V and J are TRBV4-3 and TRBJ2-7, with 9 bases lining up with TRBD2. V gave up 5 bases and J gave up 2 bases; unmatched junction bases: 4. The CDR3 extends over 14 amino acids. Germline CDR1 is LGHNA and CDR2 is YSLEER. The CDR3 reads CASSWSSGTYEQYF. As DNA, the CDR3 is TGCGCCAGCAGCTGGTCTAGCGGGACCTACGAGCAGTACTTC.

This clone was observed a single time. The same CDR3 arises from other DNA sequences in this sample as well. The genes are TRBV12-5 and TRBJ1-1; unclear D gene. This CDR3 contains 13 residues. V shed 1 base and J shed 3 bases, with 6 bases lying between them. From germline, CDR1 is LGHNT and CDR2 FRNRAP. The CDR3 loop is CASGLDRDTEAFF. The CDR3 DNA reads TGTGCTAGTGGTTTGGACCGGGACACTGAAGCTTTCTTT. The variable domain in full, with the rest retrieved from reference TRBV12-5 and TRBJ1-1, is DARVTQTPRHKVTEMGQEVTMRCQPILGHNTVFWYRQTMMQGLELLAYFRNRAPLDDSGMPKDRFSAEMPDATLATLKIQPSEPRDSAVYFCASGLDRDTEAFFGQGTRLTVV.

This rearrangement joins TRBV9 to TRBJ2-7; D is possibly TRBD2 (5 bases). The germline V and J ends were trimmed by 4 bases and 0 bases, with 17 bases remaining between them. This CDR3 region has 16 residues. Germline V gene lookup returns CDR1 SGDLS and CDR2 YYNGEE. The CDR3 nucleotides read TGTGCCAGCAGCCCCACGGGGAGCGCTATCTCCTACGAGCAGTACTTC. Residues: CASSPTGSAISYEQYF.

The rearrangement joins TRBV30 to TRBJ1-4, with 10 nucleotides matching TRBD1. This CDR3 contains 12 residues. V lost 7 bases to trimming and J lost 7 bases; unmatched junction nucleotides: 3. Germline V lookup: CDR1 GTSNPN, CDR2 SVGIG (reference sequence). The CDR3 DNA reads as TGTGCCTTAGACAGGGGGCGTGAAAAACTGTTTTTT. It translates to CALDRGREKLFF.

This chain connects TRBV28 to TRBJ1-4; D gene unclear. V was trimmed by 1 base and J by 10 bases, leaving 10 bases between them. The CDR3 length is 13 residues. Germline V CDR1 and CDR2: MDHEN, SYDVKM. The DNA of the CDR3 is TGTGCCAGCAGTTTATACAAGCGGGGAAAACTGTTTTTT. This sequence encodes CASSLYKRGKLFF.